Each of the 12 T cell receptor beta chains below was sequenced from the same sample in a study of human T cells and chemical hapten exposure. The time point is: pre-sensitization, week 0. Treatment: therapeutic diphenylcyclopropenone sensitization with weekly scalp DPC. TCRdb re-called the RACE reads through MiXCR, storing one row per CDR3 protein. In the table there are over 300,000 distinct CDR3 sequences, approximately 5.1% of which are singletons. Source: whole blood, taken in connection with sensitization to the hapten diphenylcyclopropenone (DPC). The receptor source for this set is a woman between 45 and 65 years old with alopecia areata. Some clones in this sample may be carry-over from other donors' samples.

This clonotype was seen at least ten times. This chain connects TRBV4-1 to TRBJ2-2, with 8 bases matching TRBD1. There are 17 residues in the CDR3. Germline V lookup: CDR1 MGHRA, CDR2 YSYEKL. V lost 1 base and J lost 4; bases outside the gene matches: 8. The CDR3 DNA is TGCGCCAGCAGCCAAGTTCCCCAGGGGGCAGGCACCGGGGAGCTGTTTTTT. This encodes CASSQVPQGAGTGELFF.

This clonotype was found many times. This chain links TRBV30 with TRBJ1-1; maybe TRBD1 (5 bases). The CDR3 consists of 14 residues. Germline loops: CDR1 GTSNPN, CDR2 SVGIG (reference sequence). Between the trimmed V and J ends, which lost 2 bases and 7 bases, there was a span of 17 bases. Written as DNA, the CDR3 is TGTGCCTGGAGTCCAAGGGGCGCTACATTTGAAGCTTTCTTT. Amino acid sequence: CAWSPRGATFEAFF.

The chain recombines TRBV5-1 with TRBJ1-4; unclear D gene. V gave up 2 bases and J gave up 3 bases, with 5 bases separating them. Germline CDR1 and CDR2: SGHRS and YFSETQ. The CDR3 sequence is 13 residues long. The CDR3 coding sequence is TGCGCCAGCAGCTTAGAGCCTAATGAAAAACTGTTTTTT. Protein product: CASSLEPNEKLFF.

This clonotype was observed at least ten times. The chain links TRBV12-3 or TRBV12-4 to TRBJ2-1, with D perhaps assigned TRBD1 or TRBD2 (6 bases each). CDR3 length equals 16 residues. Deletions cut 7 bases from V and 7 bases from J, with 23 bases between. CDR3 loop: CASTQGGTGVWNEQFF. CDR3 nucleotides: TGTGCCAGCACCCAAGGGGGGACTGGTGTGTGGAATGAGCAGTTCTTC.

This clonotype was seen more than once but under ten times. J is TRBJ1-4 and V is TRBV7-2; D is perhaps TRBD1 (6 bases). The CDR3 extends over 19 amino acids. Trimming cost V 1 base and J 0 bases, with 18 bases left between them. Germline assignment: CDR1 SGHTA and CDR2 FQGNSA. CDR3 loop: CASSLDGQGRIATNEKLFF. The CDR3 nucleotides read TGTGCCAGCAGCTTAGACGGCCAGGGGAGGATTGCAACTAATGAAAAACTGTTTTTT.

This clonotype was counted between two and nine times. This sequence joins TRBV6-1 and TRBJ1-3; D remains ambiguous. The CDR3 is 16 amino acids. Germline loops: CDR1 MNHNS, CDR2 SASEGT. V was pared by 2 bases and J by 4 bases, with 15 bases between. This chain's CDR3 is CASSEFLQLPGNTIYF. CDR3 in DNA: TGTGCCAGCAGTGAATTCCTACAGCTCCCAGGAAACACCATATATTTT.

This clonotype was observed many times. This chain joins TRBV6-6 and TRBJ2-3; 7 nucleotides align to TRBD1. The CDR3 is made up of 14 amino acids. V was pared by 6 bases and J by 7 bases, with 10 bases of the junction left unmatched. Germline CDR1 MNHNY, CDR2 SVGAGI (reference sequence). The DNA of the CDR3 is TGTGCCAGCAGCCCAAACAGGGGTGGATATACGCAGTATTTT. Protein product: CASSPNRGGYTQYF.

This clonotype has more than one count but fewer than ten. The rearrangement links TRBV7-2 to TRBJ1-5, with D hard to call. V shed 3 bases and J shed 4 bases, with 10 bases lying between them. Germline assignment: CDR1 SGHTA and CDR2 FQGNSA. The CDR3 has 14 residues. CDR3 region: CASSFSGNNQPQHF. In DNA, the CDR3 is TGTGCCAGCAGCTTTTCCGGGAATAATCAGCCCCAGCATTTT.

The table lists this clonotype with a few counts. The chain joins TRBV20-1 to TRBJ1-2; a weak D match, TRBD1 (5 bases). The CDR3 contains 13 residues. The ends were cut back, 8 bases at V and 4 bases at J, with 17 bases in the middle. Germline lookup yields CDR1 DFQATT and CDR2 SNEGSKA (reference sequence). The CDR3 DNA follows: TGCAGTCCACAGGCACAGTATAGCTATGGCTACACCTTC. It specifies CSPQAQYSYGYTF.

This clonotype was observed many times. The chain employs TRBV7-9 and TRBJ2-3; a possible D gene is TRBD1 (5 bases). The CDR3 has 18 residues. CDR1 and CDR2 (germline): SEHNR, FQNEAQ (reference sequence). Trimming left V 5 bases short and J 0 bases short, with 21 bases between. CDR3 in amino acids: CASSLTGRPNPSTDTQYF. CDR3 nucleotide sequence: TGTGCCAGCAGCCTTACAGGCAGGCCGAATCCTAGCACAGATACGCAGTATTTT. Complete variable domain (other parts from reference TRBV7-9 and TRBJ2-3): DTGVSQNPRHKITKRGQNVTFRCDPISEHNRLYWYRQTLGQGPEFLTYFQNEAQLEKSRLLSDRFSAERPKGSFSTLEIQRTEQGDSAMYLCASSLTGRPNPSTDTQYFGPGTRLTVL.

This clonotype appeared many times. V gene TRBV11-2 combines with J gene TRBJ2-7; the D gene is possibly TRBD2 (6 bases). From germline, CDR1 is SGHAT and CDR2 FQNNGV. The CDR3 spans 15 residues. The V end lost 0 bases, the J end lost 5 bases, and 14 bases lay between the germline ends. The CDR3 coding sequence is TGTGCCAGCAGCTTAGAGGGGACTTTAGTCCACGAGCAGTACTTC. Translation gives CASSLEGTLVHEQYF.

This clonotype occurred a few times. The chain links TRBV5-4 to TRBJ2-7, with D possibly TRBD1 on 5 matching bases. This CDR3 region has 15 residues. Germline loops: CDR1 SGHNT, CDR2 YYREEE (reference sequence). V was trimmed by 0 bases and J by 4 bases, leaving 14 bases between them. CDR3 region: CASSLAPQGSYEQYF. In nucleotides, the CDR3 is TGTGCCAGCAGCTTGGCCCCCCAGGGTTCGTACGAGCAGTACTTC.